Each of the 5 T cell receptor beta chains below was sequenced from the same sample in a study of T cell repertoires in cytomegalovirus infection. These receptors have no known antigen. From the reads, TCRdb called clonotypes with MiXCR, one entry per CDR3 protein. The sample has 110,000 to 150,000 distinct CDR3 sequences; roughly 32% are singletons. The specimen was CD8+ T cells from cultured PBMCs, collected from culture after CMV antigen stimulation. Receptors were obtained from a human donor in good health (CMV status not recorded). Some clones in this sample may be carry-over from other donors' samples.

This clonotype showed up just a few times. The chain is built from TRBV20-1 and TRBJ2-1, with 10 bases matching TRBD2. The V gene end was trimmed by 3 bases and the J gene end by 3 bases; junction bases not matched to a gene: 5. This CDR3 comprises 15 residues. Germline CDR1 is DFQATT and CDR2 is SNEGSKA (reference sequence). The CDR3, as DNA: TGCAGTGCTAGCCCGGGACTAGCGAACTACAATGAGCAGTTCTTC. This sequence encodes CSASPGLANYNEQFF.

This clonotype was seen just once. This chain links TRBV4-1 with TRBJ1-5, with TRBD1 as a possible D gene (6 bases). CDR1 and CDR2 from the germline V gene are MGHRA and YSYEKL. The CDR3 extends over 16 amino acids. V gave up 0 bases and J gave up 2 bases, with 11 bases separating them. CDR3 sequence reads: CASSQDGKGGNQPQHF. CDR3 in DNA: TGCGCCAGCAGCCAAGATGGGAAGGGGGGCAATCAGCCCCAGCATTTT.

This clonotype was picked up a small number of times. The chain has TRBV27 and TRBJ1-1, with D possibly being TRBD1 (5 bases). With 5 bases removed from V and 5 bases from J, the gap between germline ends came to 12 bases. The CDR3 spans 13 residues. Per the germline V gene, CDR1 is MNHEY and CDR2 is SMNVEV (reference sequence). The CDR3: CASSANWGTEAFF. CDR3 DNA sequence: TGTGCCAGCAGTGCCAATTGGGGGACTGAAGCTTTCTTT.

This clonotype was seen ten or more times. The V gene is TRBV28, the J gene TRBJ2-2; D is undetermined. The length of the CDR3 is 14 residues. Germline values: CDR1 MDHEN, CDR2 SYDVKM. V shed 5 bases and J shed 1 base, with 8 bases lying between them. The CDR3 spells CASSPIKNTGELFF. CDR3 coding DNA: TGTGCCAGCAGTCCAATAAAGAACACCGGGGAGCTGTTTTTT.

This chain uses TRBV27 with TRBJ1-1; D remains ambiguous. The V end was cut by 2 bases, the J end by 4 bases, with 8 bases between. The CDR3 length is 13 residues. Germline CDR1 reads MNHEY; CDR2 reads SMNVEV (reference sequence). The CDR3 spells CASSLGVVTEAFF. In DNA, the CDR3 is TGTGCCAGCAGTTTAGGGGTTGTCACTGAAGCTTTCTTT.